This T cell receptor beta chain was captured in a study of CD8 T cells in ankylosing spondylitis. Making the TCR beta libraries involved quantitative 5'-RACE with molecular barcodes. MiXCR, run by TCRdb on the 5' RACE reads, gives a single entry per CDR3 protein. Among 700,000 to 850,000 distinct CDR3 sequences listed, roughly 12% were seen once. Trimming took 4 bases from V and 4 from J, leaving 15 bases between them. The CDR3 has 15 residues. This clonotype was observed a handful of times. Its antigen is not identified. Study results and caveats: The study identified a TCR beta motif of roughly eight highly homologous variants that appeared characteristic of ankylosing spondylitis blood. Clones tied to disease were said to be significantly enriched in matched ankylosing spondylitis synovial fluid.

This sequence was found in a male donor with ankylosing spondylitis. Material for sequencing was blood, either unsorted or a sorted T cell fraction (not recorded which). The chain combines TRBV12-3 or TRBV12-4 with TRBJ2-3; D is perhaps TRBD1 (6 bases). The CDR3 bases are TGTGCCAGCAGTTCGGACAGCGATGGCCCAGATACGCAGTATTTT. This codes for CASSSDSDGPDTQYF.